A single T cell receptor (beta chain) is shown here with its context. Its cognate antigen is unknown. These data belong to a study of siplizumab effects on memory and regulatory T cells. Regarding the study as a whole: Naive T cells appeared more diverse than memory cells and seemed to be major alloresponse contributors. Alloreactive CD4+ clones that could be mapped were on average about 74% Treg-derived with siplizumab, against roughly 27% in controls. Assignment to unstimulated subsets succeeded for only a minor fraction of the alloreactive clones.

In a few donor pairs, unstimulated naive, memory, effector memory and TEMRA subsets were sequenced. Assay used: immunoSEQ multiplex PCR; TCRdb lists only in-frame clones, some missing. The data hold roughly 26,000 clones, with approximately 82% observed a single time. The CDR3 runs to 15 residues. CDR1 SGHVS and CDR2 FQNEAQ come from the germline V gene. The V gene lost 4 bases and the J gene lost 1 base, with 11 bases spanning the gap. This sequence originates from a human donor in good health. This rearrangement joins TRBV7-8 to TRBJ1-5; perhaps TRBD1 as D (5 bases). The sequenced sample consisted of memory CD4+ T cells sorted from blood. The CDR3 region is CASSSFRDSNQPQHF. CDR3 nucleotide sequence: TGTGCCAGCAGCTCCTTCCGGGACAGCAATCAGCCCCAGCATTTT.